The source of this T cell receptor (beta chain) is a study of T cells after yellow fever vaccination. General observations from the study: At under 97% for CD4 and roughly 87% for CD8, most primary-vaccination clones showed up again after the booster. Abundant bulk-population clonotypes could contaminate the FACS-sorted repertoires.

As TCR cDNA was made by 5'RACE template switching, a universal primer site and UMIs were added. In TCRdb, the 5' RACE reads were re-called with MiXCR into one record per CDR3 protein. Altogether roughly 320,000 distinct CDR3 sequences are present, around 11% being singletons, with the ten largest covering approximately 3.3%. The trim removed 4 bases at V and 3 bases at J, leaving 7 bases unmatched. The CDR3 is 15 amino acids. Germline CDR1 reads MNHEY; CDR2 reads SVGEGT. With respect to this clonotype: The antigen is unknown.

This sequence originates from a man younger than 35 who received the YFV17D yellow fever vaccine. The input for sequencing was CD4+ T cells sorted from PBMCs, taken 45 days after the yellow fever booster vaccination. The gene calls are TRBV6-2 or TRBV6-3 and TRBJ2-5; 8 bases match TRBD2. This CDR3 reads CASSSGGAGEETQYF. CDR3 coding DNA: TGTGCCAGCAGTTCGGGAGGGGCCGGGGAAGAGACCCAGTACTTC.